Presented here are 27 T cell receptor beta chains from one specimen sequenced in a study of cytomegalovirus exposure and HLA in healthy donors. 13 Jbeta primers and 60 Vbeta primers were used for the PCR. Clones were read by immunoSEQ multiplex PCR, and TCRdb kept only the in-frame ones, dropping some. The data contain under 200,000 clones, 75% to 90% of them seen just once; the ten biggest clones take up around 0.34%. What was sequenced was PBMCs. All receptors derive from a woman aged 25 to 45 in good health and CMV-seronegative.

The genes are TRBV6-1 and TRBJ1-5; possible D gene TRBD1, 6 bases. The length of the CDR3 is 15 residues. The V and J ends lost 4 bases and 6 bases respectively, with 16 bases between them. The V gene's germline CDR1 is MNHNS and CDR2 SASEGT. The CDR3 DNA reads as TGTGCCAGCAGTGCATACAGGGATTTAGGTCAGCCCCAGCATTTT. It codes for CASSAYRDLGQPQHF.

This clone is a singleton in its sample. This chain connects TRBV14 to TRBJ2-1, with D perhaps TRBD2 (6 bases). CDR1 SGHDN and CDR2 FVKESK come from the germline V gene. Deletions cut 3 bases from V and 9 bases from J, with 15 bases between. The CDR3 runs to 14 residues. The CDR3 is CASSQRTGRSEQFF. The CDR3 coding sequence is TGTGCCAGCAGCCAGAGGACCGGGAGAAGTGAGCAGTTCTTC.

The DNA of the CDR3 is TGTGCCAGTAGTATGGCGGCTCACAACTCCTACAATGAGCAGTTCTTC. This encodes CASSMAAHNSYNEQFF. This chain connects TRBV19 to TRBJ2-1; D is unresolved. Germline CDR1 and CDR2: LNHDA and SQIVND (reference sequence). V was trimmed by 3 bases and J by 0 bases, leaving 12 bases between them. CDR3 size: 16 residues.

CDR3 bases: TGTGCCAGCAGTGTAAGTCCCCTAGGCAATCAGCCCCAGCATTTT. Its translation is CASSVSPLGNQPQHF. This chain joins TRBV6-1 and TRBJ1-5, with D unclear. CDR3 length equals 15 residues. With 4 bases removed from V and 2 bases from J, the gap between germline ends came to 12 bases. Per germline, CDR1 MNHNS and CDR2 SASEGT.

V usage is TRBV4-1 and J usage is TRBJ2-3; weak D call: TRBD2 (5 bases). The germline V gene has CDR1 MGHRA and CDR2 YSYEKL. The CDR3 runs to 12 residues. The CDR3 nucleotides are TGCGCGAGCGGCGGCCACACAGATACGCAGTATTTT. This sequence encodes CASGGHTDTQYF.

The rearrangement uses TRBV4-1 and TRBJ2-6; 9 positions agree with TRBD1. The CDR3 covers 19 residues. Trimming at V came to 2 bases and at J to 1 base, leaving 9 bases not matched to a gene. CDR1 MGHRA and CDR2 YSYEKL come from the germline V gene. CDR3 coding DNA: TGCGCCAGCAGCCAACGACCGGGACAGGGACTATCTGGGGCCAACGTCCTGACTTTC. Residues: CASSQRPGQGLSGANVLTF.

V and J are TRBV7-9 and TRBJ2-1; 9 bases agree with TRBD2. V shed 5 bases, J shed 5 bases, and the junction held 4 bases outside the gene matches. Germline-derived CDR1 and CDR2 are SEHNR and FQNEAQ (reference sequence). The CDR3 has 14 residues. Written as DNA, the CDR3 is TGTGCCAGCAGCCATAGCGGGAGAGACAATGAGCAGTTCTTC. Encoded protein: CASSHSGRDNEQFF.

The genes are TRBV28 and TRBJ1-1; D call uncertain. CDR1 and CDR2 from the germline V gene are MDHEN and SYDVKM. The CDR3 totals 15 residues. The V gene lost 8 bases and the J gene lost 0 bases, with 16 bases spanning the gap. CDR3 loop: CASSTRLNLNTEAFF. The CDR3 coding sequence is TGTGCCAGCTCGACCCGACTAAATTTGAACACTGAAGCTTTCTTT.

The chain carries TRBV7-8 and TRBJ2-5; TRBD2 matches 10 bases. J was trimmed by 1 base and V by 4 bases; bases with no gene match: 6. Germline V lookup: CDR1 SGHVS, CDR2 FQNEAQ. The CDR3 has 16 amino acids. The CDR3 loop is CASSSPEREGQETQYF. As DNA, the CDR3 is TGTGCCAGCAGCTCCCCCGAGCGGGAGGGCCAAGAGACCCAGTACTTC.

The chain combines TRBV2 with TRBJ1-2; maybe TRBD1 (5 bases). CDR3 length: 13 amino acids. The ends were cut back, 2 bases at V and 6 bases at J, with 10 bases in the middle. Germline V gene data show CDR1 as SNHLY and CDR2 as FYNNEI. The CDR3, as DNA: TGTGCCAGCAGTGAACCGCCGGGGGATGGCTACACCTTC. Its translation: CASSEPPGDGYTF.

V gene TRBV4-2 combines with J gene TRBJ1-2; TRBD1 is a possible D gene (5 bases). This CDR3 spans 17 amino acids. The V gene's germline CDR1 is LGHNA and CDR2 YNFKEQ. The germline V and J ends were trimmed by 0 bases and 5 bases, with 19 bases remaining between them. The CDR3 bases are TGTGCCAGCAGCCAAGAAGGACACAACCAAAGGGTTTATGGCTACACCTTC. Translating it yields CASSQEGHNQRVYGYTF.

This chain's CDR3 is CASSSDRANEQYF. In DNA form, the CDR3 reads TGTGCCAGCTCCTCAGACAGGGCGAACGAGCAGTACTTC. The rearrangement uses TRBV18 and TRBJ2-7; 7 bases match TRBD1. With V trimmed by 6 bases and J by 5 bases, 7 bases remained unmatched. The germline V gene encodes CDR1 KGHSH and CDR2 LQKENI. This CDR3 spans 13 amino acids.

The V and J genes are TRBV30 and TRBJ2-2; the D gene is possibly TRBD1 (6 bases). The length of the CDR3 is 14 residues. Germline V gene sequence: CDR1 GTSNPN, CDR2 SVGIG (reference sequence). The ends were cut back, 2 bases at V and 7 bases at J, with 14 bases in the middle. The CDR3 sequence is CAWSPHTGIGELFF. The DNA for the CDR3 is TGTGCCTGGAGTCCCCACACAGGGATCGGGGAGCTGTTTTTT.

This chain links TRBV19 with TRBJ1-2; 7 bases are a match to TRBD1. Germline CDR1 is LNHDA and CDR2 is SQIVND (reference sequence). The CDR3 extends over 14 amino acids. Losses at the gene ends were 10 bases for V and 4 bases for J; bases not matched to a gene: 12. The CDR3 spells CATATGEGGYGYTF. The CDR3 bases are TGTGCCACCGCCACAGGGGAAGGTGGCTATGGCTACACCTTC.

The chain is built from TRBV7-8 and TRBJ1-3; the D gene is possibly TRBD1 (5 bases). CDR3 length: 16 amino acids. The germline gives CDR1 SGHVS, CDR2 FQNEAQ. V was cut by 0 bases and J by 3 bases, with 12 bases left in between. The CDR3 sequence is CASSLAQGYGGNTIYF. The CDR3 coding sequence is TGTGCCAGCAGCTTAGCCCAGGGTTACGGTGGAAACACCATATATTTT.

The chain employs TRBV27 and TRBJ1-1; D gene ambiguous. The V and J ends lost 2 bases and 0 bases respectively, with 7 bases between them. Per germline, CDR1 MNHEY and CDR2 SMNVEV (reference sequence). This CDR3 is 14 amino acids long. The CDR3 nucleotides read TGTGCCAGCAGTTTAGGGCAAATGAACACTGAAGCTTTCTTT. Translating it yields CASSLGQMNTEAFF.

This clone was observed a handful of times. CDR3 DNA sequence: TGTGCCAGCAGCCGGGGACAGGGGGCCCTACAGGGTCTCGCTGGAAACACCATATATTTT. Translation gives CASSRGQGALQGLAGNTIYF. The genes are TRBV14 and TRBJ1-3; 12 positions match TRBD1. After removal of 4 bases from V and 2 bases from J, the junction contained 15 bases not matched to a gene. Germline-derived CDR1 and CDR2 are SGHDN and FVKESK. This CDR3 is built from 20 residues. The full variable domain, its missing parts supplied by reference TRBV14 and TRBJ1-3, is EAGVTQFPSHSVIEKGQTVTLRCDPISGHDNLYWYRRVMGKEIKFLLHFVKESKQDESGMPNNRFLAERTGGTYSTLKVQPAELEDSGVYFCASSRGQGALQGLAGNTIYFGEGSWLTVV.

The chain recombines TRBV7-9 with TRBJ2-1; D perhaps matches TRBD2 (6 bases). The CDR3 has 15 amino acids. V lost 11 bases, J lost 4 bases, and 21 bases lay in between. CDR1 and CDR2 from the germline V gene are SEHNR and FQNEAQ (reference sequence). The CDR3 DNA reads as TGTGCCGCTACCCGCGGACGGGGGTTTTACAATGAGCAGTTCTTC. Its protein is CAATRGRGFYNEQFF. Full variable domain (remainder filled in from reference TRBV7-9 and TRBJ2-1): DTGVSQNPRHKITKRGQNVTFRCDPISEHNRLYWYRQTLGQGPEFLTYFQNEAQLEKSRLLSDRFSAERPKGSFSTLEIQRTEQGDSAMYLCAATRGRGFYNEQFFGPGTRLTVL.

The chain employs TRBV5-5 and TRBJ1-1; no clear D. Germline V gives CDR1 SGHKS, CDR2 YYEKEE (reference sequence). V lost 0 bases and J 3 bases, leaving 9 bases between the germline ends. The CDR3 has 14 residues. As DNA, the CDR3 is TGTGCCAGCAGCTTGGGGGTAGAGGACACTGAAGCTTTCTTT. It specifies CASSLGVEDTEAFF.

The CDR3 DNA sequence: TGTGCCAGCAGGGAGACTAGCGGGGAGAGTAATGAGCAGTTCTTC. As protein: CASRETSGESNEQFF. V gene TRBV6-5 combines with J gene TRBJ2-1, with TRBD2 identical over 11 bases. The CDR3 loop spans 15 amino acids. Germline V lookup: CDR1 MNHEY, CDR2 SVGAGI. The V and J ends lost 6 bases and 7 bases, in that order; junction bases with no gene match: 8.

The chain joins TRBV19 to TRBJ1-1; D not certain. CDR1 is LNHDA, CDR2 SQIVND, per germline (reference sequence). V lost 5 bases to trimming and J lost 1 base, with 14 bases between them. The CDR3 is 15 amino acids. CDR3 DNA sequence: TGTGCCAGTAGTTTGCGGGGAATAGCGAACACTGAAGCTTTCTTT. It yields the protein CASSLRGIANTEAFF.

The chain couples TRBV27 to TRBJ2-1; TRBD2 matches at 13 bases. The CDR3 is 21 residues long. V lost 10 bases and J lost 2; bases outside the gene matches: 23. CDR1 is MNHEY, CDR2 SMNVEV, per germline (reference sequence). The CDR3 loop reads CATWQWAGEGLAGVTYNEQFF. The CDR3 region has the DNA TGTGCCACCTGGCAATGGGCAGGGGAAGGACTAGCGGGAGTTACCTACAATGAGCAGTTCTTC.

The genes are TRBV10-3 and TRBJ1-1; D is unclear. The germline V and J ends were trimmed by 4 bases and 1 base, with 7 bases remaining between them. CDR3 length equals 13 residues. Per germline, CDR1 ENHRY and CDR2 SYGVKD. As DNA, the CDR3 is TGTGCCATCAGTGCGGGTCAGAACACTGAAGCTTTCTTT. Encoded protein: CAISAGQNTEAFF.

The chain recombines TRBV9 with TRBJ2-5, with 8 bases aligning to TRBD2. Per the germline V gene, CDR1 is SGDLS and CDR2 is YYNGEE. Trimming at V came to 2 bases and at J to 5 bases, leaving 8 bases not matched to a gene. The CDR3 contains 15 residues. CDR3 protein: CASSVAGRAGETQYF. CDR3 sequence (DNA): TGTGCCAGCAGCGTGGCCGGGAGGGCCGGGGAGACCCAGTACTTC.

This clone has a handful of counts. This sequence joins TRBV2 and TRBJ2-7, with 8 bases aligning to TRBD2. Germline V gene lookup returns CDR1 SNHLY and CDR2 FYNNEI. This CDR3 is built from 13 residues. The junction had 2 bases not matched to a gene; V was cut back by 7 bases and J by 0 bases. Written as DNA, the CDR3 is TGTGCCAGCAAAAGCGGGAGCTCCTACGAGCAGTACTTC. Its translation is CASKSGSSYEQYF.

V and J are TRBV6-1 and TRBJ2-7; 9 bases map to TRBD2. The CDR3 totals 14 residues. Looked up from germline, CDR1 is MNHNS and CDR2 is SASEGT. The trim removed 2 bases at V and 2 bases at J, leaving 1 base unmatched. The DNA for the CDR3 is TGTGCCAGCAGTGAACTAGCGGGGCCCTACGAGCAGTACTTC. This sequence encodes CASSELAGPYEQYF.

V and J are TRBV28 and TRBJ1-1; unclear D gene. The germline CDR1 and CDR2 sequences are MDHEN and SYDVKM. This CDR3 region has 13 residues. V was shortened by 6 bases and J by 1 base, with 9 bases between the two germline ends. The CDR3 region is CASRRPGNTEAFF. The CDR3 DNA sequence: TGTGCCAGCAGGCGTCCGGGGAACACTGAAGCTTTCTTT.